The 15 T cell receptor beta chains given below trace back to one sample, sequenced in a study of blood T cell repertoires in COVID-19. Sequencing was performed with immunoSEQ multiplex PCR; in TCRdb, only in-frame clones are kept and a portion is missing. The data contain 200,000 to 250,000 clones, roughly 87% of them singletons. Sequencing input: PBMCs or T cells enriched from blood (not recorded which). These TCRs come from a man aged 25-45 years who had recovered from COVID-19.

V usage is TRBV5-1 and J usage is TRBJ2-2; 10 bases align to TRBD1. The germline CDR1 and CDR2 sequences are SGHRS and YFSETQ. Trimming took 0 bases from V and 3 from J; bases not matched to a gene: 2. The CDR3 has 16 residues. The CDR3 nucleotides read TGCGCCAGCAGCTTGGCCGACAGGGGGCACACCGGGGAGCTGTTTTTT. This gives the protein CASSLADRGHTGELFF.

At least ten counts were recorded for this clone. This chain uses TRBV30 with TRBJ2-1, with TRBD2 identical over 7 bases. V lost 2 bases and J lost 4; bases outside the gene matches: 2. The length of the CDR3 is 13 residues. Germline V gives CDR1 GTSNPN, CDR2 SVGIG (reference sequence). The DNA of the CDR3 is TGTGCCTGGAGTAGGGGAGGGTACAATGAGCAGTTCTTC. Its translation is CAWSRGGYNEQFF. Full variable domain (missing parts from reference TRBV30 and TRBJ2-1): SQTIHQWPATLVQPVGSPLSLECTVEGTSNPNLYWYRQAAGRGLQLLFYSVGIGQISSEVPQNLSASRPQDRQFILSSKKLLLSDSGFYLCAWSRGGYNEQFFGPGTRLTVL.

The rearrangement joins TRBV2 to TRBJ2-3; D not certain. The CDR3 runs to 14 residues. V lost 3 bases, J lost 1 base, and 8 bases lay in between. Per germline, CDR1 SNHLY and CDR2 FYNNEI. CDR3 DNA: TGTGCCAGCAGTGAGTCTGCGCGCACAGATACGCAGTATTTT. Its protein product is CASSESARTDTQYF.

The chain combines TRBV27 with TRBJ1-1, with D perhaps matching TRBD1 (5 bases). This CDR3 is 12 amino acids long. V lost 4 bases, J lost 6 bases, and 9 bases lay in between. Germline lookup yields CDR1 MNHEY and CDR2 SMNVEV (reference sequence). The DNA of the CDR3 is TGTGCCAGCAGTTCTGGGGGGTCTGAAGCTTTCTTT. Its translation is CASSSGGSEAFF.

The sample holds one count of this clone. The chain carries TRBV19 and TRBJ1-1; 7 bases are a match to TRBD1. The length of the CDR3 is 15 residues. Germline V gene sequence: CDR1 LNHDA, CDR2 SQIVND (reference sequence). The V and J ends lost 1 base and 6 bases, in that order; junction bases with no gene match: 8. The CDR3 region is CASSIGGGDRPEAFF. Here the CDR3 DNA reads TGTGCCAGTAGTATAGGAGGGGGCGATCGCCCTGAAGCTTTCTTT.

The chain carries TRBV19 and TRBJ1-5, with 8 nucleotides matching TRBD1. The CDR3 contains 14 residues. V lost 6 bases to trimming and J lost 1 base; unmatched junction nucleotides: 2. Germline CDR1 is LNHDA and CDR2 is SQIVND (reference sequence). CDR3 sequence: CASRDRESNQPQHF. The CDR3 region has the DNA TGTGCCAGTAGGGACAGGGAGAGCAATCAGCCCCAGCATTTT.

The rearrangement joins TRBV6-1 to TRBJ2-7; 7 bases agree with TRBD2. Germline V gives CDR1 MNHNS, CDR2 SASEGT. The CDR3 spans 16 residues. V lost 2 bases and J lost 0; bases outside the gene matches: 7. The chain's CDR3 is CASSEWTRGSSYEQYF. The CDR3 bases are TGTGCCAGCAGTGAATGGACGCGGGGGAGCTCCTACGAGCAGTACTTC.

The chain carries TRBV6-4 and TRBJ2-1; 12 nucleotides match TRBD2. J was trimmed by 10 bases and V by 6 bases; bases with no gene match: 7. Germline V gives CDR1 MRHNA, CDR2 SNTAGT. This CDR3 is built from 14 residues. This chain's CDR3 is CASRRLAGVREQFF. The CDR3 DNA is TGTGCCAGCAGACGACTAGCGGGGGTGAGAGAGCAGTTCTTC.

CDR3 nucleotide sequence: TGCGCCAGCAGCTTGGAACTTAGTGGTGGGGCCAACGTCCTGACTTTC. This encodes CASSLELSGGANVLTF. The rearrangement joins TRBV5-1 to TRBJ2-6; D unclear. Trimming stripped 0 bases from V and 3 bases from J, with 10 bases between. This CDR3 contains 16 residues. Germline CDR1 reads SGHRS; CDR2 reads YFSETQ. The complete variable domain, with remaining parts taken from reference TRBV5-1 and TRBJ2-6, reads KAGVTQTPRYLIKTRGQQVTLSCSPISGHRSVSWYQQTPGQGLQFLFEYFSETQRNKGNFPGRFSGRQFSNSRSEMNVSTLELGDSALYLCASSLELSGGANVLTFGAGSRLTVL.

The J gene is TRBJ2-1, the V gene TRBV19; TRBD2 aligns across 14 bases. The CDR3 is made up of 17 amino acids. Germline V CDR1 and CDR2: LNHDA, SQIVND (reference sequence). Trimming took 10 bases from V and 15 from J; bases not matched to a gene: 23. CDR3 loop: CANGTSGRPNKHLLSFF. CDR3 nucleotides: TGTGCCAACGGGACTAGCGGGAGACCCAATAAACACCTACTGTCGTTCTTC.

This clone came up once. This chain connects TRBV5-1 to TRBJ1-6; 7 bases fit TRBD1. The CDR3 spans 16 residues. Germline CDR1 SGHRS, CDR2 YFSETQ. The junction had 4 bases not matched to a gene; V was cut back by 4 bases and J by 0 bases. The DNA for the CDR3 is TGCGCCAGCAGCCGACAGGGCCTCTCCTATAATTCACCCCTCCACTTT. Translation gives CASSRQGLSYNSPLHF. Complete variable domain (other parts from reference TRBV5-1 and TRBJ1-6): KAGVTQTPRYLIKTRGQQVTLSCSPISGHRSVSWYQQTPGQGLQFLFEYFSETQRNKGNFPGRFSGRQFSNSRSEMNVSTLELGDSALYLCASSRQGLSYNSPLHFGNGTRLTVT.

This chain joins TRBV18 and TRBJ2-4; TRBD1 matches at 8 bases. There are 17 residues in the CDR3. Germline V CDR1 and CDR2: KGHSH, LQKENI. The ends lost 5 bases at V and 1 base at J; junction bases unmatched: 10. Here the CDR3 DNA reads TGTGCCAGCTCAAAAGGACAGGGCGATAGGGCCAAAAACATTCAGTACTTC. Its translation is CASSKGQGDRAKNIQYF.

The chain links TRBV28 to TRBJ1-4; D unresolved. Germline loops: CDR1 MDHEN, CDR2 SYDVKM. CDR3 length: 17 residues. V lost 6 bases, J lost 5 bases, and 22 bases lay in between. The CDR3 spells CASRLTEEGRVNEKLFF. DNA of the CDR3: TGTGCCAGCAGACTTACGGAGGAGGGAAGGGTAAATGAAAAACTGTTTTTT.

Written as DNA, the CDR3 is TGTGCCAGCAGCTTAAGTCAGGGATCTGGATTCTTC. Translation gives CASSLSQGSGFF. The chain links TRBV7-9 to TRBJ2-1; a possible D gene is TRBD1 (5 bases). The germline V gene has CDR1 SEHNR and CDR2 FQNEAQ (reference sequence). The CDR3 covers 12 residues. V gave up 2 bases and J gave up 16 bases, with 15 bases separating them.

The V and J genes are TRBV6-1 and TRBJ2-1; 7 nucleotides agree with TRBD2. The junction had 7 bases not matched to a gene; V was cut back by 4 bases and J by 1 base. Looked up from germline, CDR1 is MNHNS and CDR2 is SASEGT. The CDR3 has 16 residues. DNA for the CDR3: TGTGCCAGCAGTGTGGAGCGGGACCCGTCCTACAATGAGCAGTTCTTC. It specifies CASSVERDPSYNEQFF.